What follows are 20 T cell receptor beta chains derived from one specimen sequenced in a study of radiation and T cells in renal cell carcinoma. Specified time point: baseline pretreatment blood. Treatment described: 15 Gy SBRT to primary tumor, nephrectomy 4 weeks later. Assay: immunoSEQ multiplex PCR; the TCRdb copy retains only in-frame clones and omits some. The data contain some 22,000 clones, 80% of them singletons. Sequenced material: blood, taken from a patient whose treatment included radiotherapy and nephrectomy. The receptors originated from a man in his fifties or sixties with renal cell carcinoma.

This chain joins TRBV6-1 and TRBJ1-4, with 12 bases identical to TRBD1. V shed 4 bases, J shed 7 bases, and the junction held 7 bases outside the gene matches. Germline V lookup: CDR1 MNHNS, CDR2 SASEGT. The CDR3 has 16 residues. As DNA, the CDR3 is TGTGCCAGCAGTGGGGGACAGGGGGCGCCTGGTGAAAAACTGTTTTTT. It translates to CASSGGQGAPGEKLFF.

The CDR3 DNA follows: TGTGCCATCAGTGAGTCTCCGGGACAGGTTAATGAAAAACTGTTTTTT. It translates to CAISESPGQVNEKLFF. V gene TRBV10-3 combines with J gene TRBJ1-4; TRBD1 aligns across 8 bases. Per germline, CDR1 ENHRY and CDR2 SYGVKD. V gave up 0 bases and J gave up 4 bases; unmatched junction bases: 4. The CDR3 sequence is 16 residues long.

The chain couples TRBV5-1 to TRBJ2-5, with D unclear. This CDR3 comprises 14 residues. The germline V and J ends were trimmed by 4 bases and 4 bases, with 14 bases remaining between them. Germline V CDR1 and CDR2: SGHRS, YFSETQ. This CDR3 reads CASSVAEARETQYF. DNA of the CDR3: TGCGCCAGCAGCGTGGCCGAAGCGCGAGAGACCCAGTACTTC.

This clone occurred once. The rearrangement uses TRBV2 and TRBJ2-5; 10 bases fit TRBD2. V dropped 10 bases and J dropped 4; count of bases not matched to a gene: 21. CDR3 length equals 18 residues. In germline, CDR1 is SNHLY, CDR2 FYNNEI. Written as DNA, the CDR3 is TGTGCCATCAAGGGGGCTAGCGGGGGTACCATTAGGGGAGAGACCCAGTACTTC. This codes for CAIKGASGGTIRGETQYF.

The chain links TRBV2 to TRBJ2-6, with D perhaps being TRBD1 or TRBD2 (5 bases each). Germline V gives CDR1 SNHLY, CDR2 FYNNEI. V was trimmed by 10 bases and J by 4 bases, leaving 17 bases between them. The CDR3 is 15 residues long. The CDR3 DNA sequence: TGTGCCACAACCCCGGGGCCCCCCGGGGCCAACGTCCTGACTTTC. This translates into CATTPGPPGANVLTF.

This clone came up a few times. The rearrangement links TRBV11-3 to TRBJ2-7; D call uncertain. Germline-derived CDR1 and CDR2 are SGHNT and YENEEA. The CDR3 spans 12 residues. Trimming took 5 bases from V and 3 from J, leaving 8 bases between them. CDR3 DNA: TGTGCCAGCAGCGTCAACAGCTACGAGCAGTACTTC. Translated: CASSVNSYEQYF.

This chain joins TRBV11-2 and TRBJ2-1; D ambiguous. CDR1 is SGHAT, CDR2 FQNNGV, per germline. The CDR3 extends over 11 amino acids. The V end lost 5 bases, the J end lost 5 bases, and 4 bases lay between the germline ends. CDR3 nucleotide sequence: TGTGCCAGCAGCATTAACAATGAGCAGTTCTTC. It codes for CASSINNEQFF.

This clone has just a few counts. V and J are TRBV19 and TRBJ2-5, with D maybe TRBD1 (6 bases). Trimming took 4 bases from V and 5 from J, leaving 17 bases between them. The CDR3 is 15 residues long. Germline V lookup: CDR1 LNHDA, CDR2 SQIVND (reference sequence). The CDR3 protein is CASSNTGSPLETQYF. The CDR3 coding sequence is TGTGCCAGTAGTAATACAGGGAGTCCATTGGAGACCCAGTACTTC.

This clone is judged hyperexpanded. This chain uses TRBV7-9 with TRBJ1-1; D is ambiguous. CDR3 length: 12 residues. Looked up from germline, CDR1 is SEHNR and CDR2 is FQNEAQ (reference sequence). V gave up 3 bases and J gave up 10 bases, with 12 bases separating them. The CDR3 is CASSLDGRGAFF. The DNA for the CDR3 is TGTGCCAGCAGCTTGGATGGTCGAGGAGCTTTCTTT.

The chain joins TRBV2 to TRBJ2-1; TRBD2 agrees at 11 bases. CDR3 length: 14 amino acids. Germline V gene data show CDR1 as SNHLY and CDR2 as FYNNEI. V lost 2 bases to trimming and J lost 9 bases; unmatched junction nucleotides: 3. The CDR3 loop reads CASSEPSGRSEQFF. The DNA for the CDR3 is TGTGCCAGCAGTGAACCTAGCGGGAGGAGTGAGCAGTTCTTC. Combining the CDR3 with reference TRBV2 and TRBJ2-1 gives the whole variable domain EPEVTQTPSHQVTQMGQEVILRCVPISNHLYFYWYRQILGQKVEFLVSFYNNEISEKSEIFDDQFSVERPDGSNFTLKIRSTKLEDSAMYFCASSEPSGRSEQFFGPGTRLTVL.

The chain uses TRBV25-1 and TRBJ2-3; D perhaps matches TRBD2 (5 bases). This CDR3 contains 15 residues. Deletions cut 1 base from V and 2 bases from J, with 10 bases between. Germline values: CDR1 MGHDK, CDR2 SYGVNS. CDR3 coding DNA: TGTGCCAGCAGTGAATTGGGCGGGTCCACAGATACGCAGTATTTT. It codes for CASSELGGSTDTQYF.

The chain couples TRBV2 to TRBJ2-7; 14 bases fit TRBD2. The CDR3 has 16 residues. J lost 3 bases, V lost 4 bases, and 5 bases had no gene match. The germline V gene has CDR1 SNHLY and CDR2 FYNNEI. This CDR3 reads CASSVGTSGRGYEQYF. The CDR3 bases are TGTGCCAGCAGTGTCGGGACTAGCGGGAGAGGCTACGAGCAGTACTTC. The full variable domain, in which reference TRBV2 and TRBJ2-7 provide the parts outside the CDR3, is EPEVTQTPSHQVTQMGQEVILRCVPISNHLYFYWYRQILGQKVEFLVSFYNNEISEKSEIFDDQFSVERPDGSNFTLKIRSTKLEDSAMYFCASSVGTSGRGYEQYFGPGTRLTVT.

V usage is TRBV10-3 and J usage is TRBJ1-2; D remains ambiguous. Germline assignment: CDR1 ENHRY and CDR2 SYGVKD. V lost 3 bases to trimming and J lost 2 bases, with 10 bases between them. This CDR3 comprises 14 residues. The CDR3 coding sequence is TGTGCCATCAGTGAAAATACGGAGAACTATGGCTACACCTTC. Translation: CAISENTENYGYTF.

The genes are TRBV5-1 and TRBJ2-5; 8 nucleotides align to TRBD1. Germline values: CDR1 SGHRS, CDR2 YFSETQ. The CDR3 has 15 residues. J was trimmed by 4 bases and V by 0 bases; bases with no gene match: 5. CDR3 region: CASSLGRGQGETQYF. In nucleotides, the CDR3 is TGCGCCAGCAGCTTGGGCAGGGGGCAGGGAGAGACCCAGTACTTC.

V is TRBV7-8 and J is TRBJ2-1, with 10 bases lining up with TRBD1. Germline V gives CDR1 SGHVS, CDR2 FQNEAQ. The CDR3 extends over 13 amino acids. The V segment lost 5 bases and the J segment 10 bases; nucleotides outside the gene matches: 5. CDR3 residues: CASSLDRGGEQFF. CDR3 DNA: TGTGCCAGCAGCCTGGACAGGGGGGGCGAGCAGTTCTTC.

A word on this clone: The junction differs from germline at one of its ends, possibly a read error. The chain has TRBV6-1 and TRBJ1-4; D unresolved. This CDR3 contains 16 residues. Per the germline V gene, CDR1 is MNHNS and CDR2 is SASEGT. The CDR3: CAISDVSQVEGEKLFF. CDR3 DNA: TGTGCCATCAGTGACGTCTCGCAGGTTGAGGGTGAAAAACTGTTTTTT.

J is TRBJ2-1 and V is TRBV4-3; D could derive from TRBD1 or TRBD2 (6 bases each). The CDR3 runs 14 residues. V shed 0 bases and J shed 10 bases, with 13 bases lying between them. Germline assignment: CDR1 LGHNA and CDR2 YSLEER. The CDR3 DNA reads TGCGCCAGCAGCCAAGATAACCGGGGGCGAGAGCAGTTCTTC. Amino acid sequence: CASSQDNRGREQFF.

This clone is deemed medium-sized. In the same sample, other DNA sequences code for this CDR3. V and J are TRBV29-1 and TRBJ1-1; a possible D gene is TRBD1 (5 bases). V lost 4 bases, J lost 4 bases, and 13 bases lay in between. CDR1 is SQVTM and CDR2 is ANQGSEA in the germline V gene. CDR3 length equals 13 residues. The CDR3 nucleotides read TGCAGCGTTGGGGTCGGGCAGGGCACTGAAGCTTTCTTT. It translates to CSVGVGQGTEAFF.

This chain connects TRBV18 to TRBJ1-1; 8 bases are shared with TRBD1. Germline V gives CDR1 KGHSH, CDR2 LQKENI. CDR3 size: 13 residues. Germline trimming cut 5 bases from V and 5 bases from J; bases unmatched to any gene: 4. CDR3 loop: CASSSDRETEAFF. The CDR3 DNA is TGTGCCAGCTCATCGGACAGGGAAACTGAAGCTTTCTTT.

The chain recombines TRBV2 with TRBJ2-7, with TRBD1 identical over 9 bases. The V gene's germline CDR1 is SNHLY and CDR2 FYNNEI. V lost 4 bases to trimming and J lost 4 bases; unmatched junction nucleotides: 2. The CDR3 is made up of 13 amino acids. The CDR3 DNA follows: TGTGCCAGCAGTGTGGACAGGGGTTACGAGCAGTACTTC. Translated: CASSVDRGYEQYF.